Following are 14 T cell receptor beta chains from one sample sequenced in a study of blood T cells in healthy people across ages. Through a sample-barcoded 5' primer and a J-beta primer mix, a second PCR was run for roughly 6 to 12 cycles. TCRdb re-called the 5' RACE reads through MiXCR, storing one row per CDR3 protein. The sample yields some 1,800,000 distinct CDR3 sequences, approximately 39% seen once. Sequenced sample: blood. The receptors come from a human donor in good health.

This clonotype was picked up a small number of times. The junction shows a germline mismatch at one end, possibly a read error. The chain employs TRBV20-1 and TRBJ1-6; D unresolved. Looked up from germline, CDR1 is DFQATT and CDR2 is SNEGSKA (reference sequence). This CDR3 has 15 amino acids. The DNA for the CDR3 is TGCAGTGCTACCTATGCGGGAGCGAATAATTCACCTCTCCACTTT. It yields the protein CSATYAGANNSPLHF.

The chain uses TRBV21-1 and TRBJ2-3; the DNA was not compared with TRBD1, the D call given in the table. TRBV21-1 is an annotated pseudogene. There are 17 residues in the CDR3. The CDR3 DNA reads as TGTGCCAGCAGCCCTGCACGGGAAGAGGACAGTGCAGATACGCAGTATTTT. Translated: CASSPAREEDSADTQYF.

This clonotype has at least ten counts. The gene calls are TRBV12-3 or TRBV12-4 and TRBJ2-5, with TRBD1 as a possible D gene (7 bases). The germline V and J ends were trimmed by 3 bases and 4 bases, with 15 bases remaining between them. The CDR3 runs to 15 residues. CDR3 DNA: TGTGCCAGCAGTTTGTTAGGAGGGGGCGGAGAGACCCAGTACTTC. It translates to CASSLLGGGGETQYF.

This clonotype was counted only a few times. Its ends do not fully match the called genes, so a read error is possible. The V and J genes are TRBV5-6 and TRBJ2-5, with 9 bases identical to TRBD1. Germline V gene sequence: CDR1 SGHDT, CDR2 YYEEEE. CDR3 length: 14 amino acids. The CDR3 loop reads CAGSVGDRGETQYF. DNA for the CDR3: TGTGCCGGCAGCGTGGGTGACAGGGGGGAGACCCAGTACTTC.

This clonotype was counted only a few times. The rearrangement joins TRBV20-1 to TRBJ2-5; D is undetermined. Germline values: CDR1 DFQATT, CDR2 SNEGSKA (reference sequence). The CDR3 has 13 residues. V lost 1 base and J lost 4, with 10 bases in between. The DNA of the CDR3 is TGCAGTGCTAGAGTGTTGCGATTAGAGACCCAGTACTTC. Residues: CSARVLRLETQYF.

The chain links TRBV3-1 to TRBJ1-4; D is unresolved. Germline V gene lookup returns CDR1 LGHDT and CDR2 YNNKEL (reference sequence). The CDR3 has 14 amino acids. V was pared by 0 bases and J by 4 bases, with 6 bases between. CDR3 region: CASSQDVGNEKLFF. The DNA of the CDR3 is TGTGCCAGCAGCCAAGATGTCGGTAATGAAAAACTGTTTTTT.

The rearrangement links TRBV20-1 to TRBJ1-1; D remains unclear. The V end was cut by 3 bases, the J end by 1 base, with 6 bases between. The germline CDR1 and CDR2 sequences are DFQATT and SNEGSKA (reference sequence). The CDR3 totals 12 residues. The CDR3 nucleotides read TGCAGTGCTAGTGGTTGGAACACTGAAGCTTTCTTT. It translates to CSASGWNTEAFF.

The V call is TRBV7-8, the J call TRBJ2-7; 9 nucleotides align to TRBD1. Trimming cost V 5 bases and J 10 bases; bases outside gene matches: 12. CDR3 size: 14 residues. From germline, CDR1 is SGHVS and CDR2 FQNEAQ. CDR3 region: CASSPGTGHREQYF. CDR3 coding DNA: TGTGCCAGCAGCCCCGGGACAGGGCACCGCGAACAGTACTTC. The full variable domain, its missing parts supplied by reference TRBV7-8 and TRBJ2-7, is GAGVSQSPRYKVAKRGQDVALRCDPISGHVSLFWYQQALGQGPEFLTYFQNEAQLDKSGLPSDRFFAERPEGSVSTLKIQRTQQEDSAVYLCASSPGTGHREQYFGPGTRLTVT.

This rearrangement joins TRBV29-1 to TRBJ1-2; D gene unclear. Germline CDR1 and CDR2: SQVTM and ANQGSEA. The CDR3 is 11 amino acids. The germline V and J ends were trimmed by 4 bases and 6 bases, with 9 bases remaining between them. CDR3 DNA: TGCAGCGTTGTGTCTGGGAATGGCTACACCTTC. Its protein product is CSVVSGNGYTF.

The chain uses TRBV7-2 and TRBJ1-4; 7 positions match TRBD1. CDR1 SGHTA and CDR2 FQGNSA come from the germline V gene. With 5 bases clipped from V and 3 bases from J, the junction kept 6 bases outside the gene matches. CDR3 length: 15 amino acids. CDR3 protein: CASSIRQGSNEKLFF. The DNA of the CDR3 is TGTGCCAGCAGCATCCGACAGGGCTCTAATGAAAAACTGTTTTTT. Full variable domain (missing parts from reference TRBV7-2 and TRBJ1-4): GAGVSQSPSNKVTEKGKDVELRCDPISGHTALYWYRQSLGQGLEFLIYFQGNSAPDKSGLPSDRFSAERTGGSVSTLTIQRTQQEDSAVYLCASSIRQGSNEKLFFGSGTQLSVL.

Details on this clonotype: The junction departs from germline at one end; a sequencing error may be responsible. The chain recombines TRBV12-3 or TRBV12-4 with TRBJ1-1; D is unresolved. The CDR3 spans 15 residues. The CDR3 sequence is CASSPYHLGNSEAFF. CDR3 in DNA: TGTGCCAGCAGCCCCTATCACCTTGGGAACTCTGAAGCTTTCTTT.

This clonotype was picked up one time. CDR3 coding DNA: TGTGCCAGCAGTCAATCGGGGAGGCGAAGCAATGAGCAGTTCTTC. As protein: CASSQSGRRSNEQFF. The V gene is TRBV2, the J gene TRBJ2-1; perhaps TRBD2 as D (6 bases). The V gene lost 5 bases and the J gene lost 6 bases, with 17 bases spanning the gap. This CDR3 spans 15 amino acids. Germline CDR1 reads SNHLY; CDR2 reads FYNNEI.

The CDR3 sequence is CAGAGEVDSPLHF. As DNA, the CDR3 is TGTGCCGGCGCGGGGGAAGTAGATTCACCCCTCCACTTT. The chain is built from TRBV5-5 and TRBJ1-6; maybe TRBD1 (5 bases). CDR1 SGHKS and CDR2 YYEKEE come from the germline V gene (reference sequence). This CDR3 has 13 amino acids. Between the trimmed V and J ends, which lost 10 bases and 8 bases, there was a span of 16 bases.

The chain links TRBV7-8 to TRBJ1-4, with TRBD1 matching over 7 bases. The J segment lost 3 bases and the V segment lost 6 bases, leaving 7 bases of the junction unmatched. CDR1 is SGHVS and CDR2 is FQNEAQ in the germline V gene. This CDR3 contains 15 residues. The CDR3 is CASRDRDGPNEKLFF. CDR3 coding DNA: TGTGCCAGCAGAGACAGGGACGGACCTAATGAAAAACTGTTTTTT.